This T cell receptor beta chain was identified during a study of cytomegalovirus exposure and HLA in healthy donors. This clone was counted at least ten times. Its ends do not fully match the called genes, so a read error is possible. Amplification used 60 Vbeta primers and 13 Jbeta primers. Repertoires were generated with immunoSEQ multiplex PCR, while TCRdb's copy carries only in-frame clones and drops some. The sample yields 69,000 or so clones, around 74% seen once. There are 15 residues in the CDR3. CDR1 and CDR2 from the germline V gene are SSHAT and FNYEAQ (reference sequence). The sample taken for sequencing was PBMCs. The V call is TRBV7-7, the J call TRBJ2-5, with TRBD2 as a possible D gene (7 bases). The TCR originated in a woman aged 55-70 years in good health and CMV-seropositive. The CDR3 region is CASSLGRTAQETQYF. The DNA of the CDR3 is TGTGCTAGCAGCCTCGGGAGGACAGCCCAAGAGACCCAGTACTTC.